This TCR beta chain was observed in a study of tumor-infiltrating lymphocytes in oesophageal squamous cell carcinoma (TCRdb year 2016). Notes on this clonotype: Its antigen is not yet known. Qualities for individual bases were not recorded, and no much larger clone is one base off.

Libraries were prepared through PCR. Data came from an Illumina HiSeq 2000. TCRdb reworked the public reads: Q25 trimming with fastp, MiXCR clone assembly, productive beta chains retained. Rows are combined by CDR3 protein, so each entry shows the most common genes and DNA. The sample contains about 14,000 distinct CDR3 sequences, less than 60% of them found a single time. The ten largest clonotypes hold 14% of the sample. This clonotype originated in a male donor with esophageal squamous cell carcinoma. Sequences were obtained from blood.

CDR3 reads: CASSLDGTRNEQFF. Read as DNA, the sequence is TGTGCCAGCAGCTTAGATGGGACAAGGAATGAGCAGTTCTTC. The V and J genes are TRBV7-2 and TRBJ2-7; perhaps TRBD1 is the D gene, with 6 bases matching. With the DNA end fitting TRBJ2-1 better, the J assignment may be wrong. The CDR3 spans 14 residues, from the cysteine through the phenylalanine. This entry keeps only the CDR3 DNA: 42 bases, framed from base 1. Sequences SGHTA (CDR1) and FQGNSA (CDR2) are obtained from the germline V gene.